The 11 T cell receptor beta chains below come from one sample, sequenced in a study of tumor and adjacent non-tumor tissue in lung cancer. The library came from three nested PCR rounds adapted from ARM-PCR protocols. TCRdb called the multiplex PCR reads again in MiXCR, with one record for every CDR3 protein. The sample lists some 74,000 distinct CDR3 sequences, just under 75% occurring once. RNA was extracted from bulk tissue without any cell sorting. Sequencing was performed on lung tumor tissue. All receptors come from a woman aged 40 to 50 with non-small cell lung cancer.

The J gene is TRBJ2-1, the V gene TRBV11-2; 9 bases match TRBD1. The CDR3 is made up of 15 amino acids. CDR1 and CDR2 (germline): SGHAT, FQNNGV. V lost 0 bases to trimming and J lost 9 bases; unmatched junction nucleotides: 6. CDR3 in amino acids: CASSLDGTGYSEQFF. In nucleotides, the CDR3 is TGTGCCAGCAGCTTAGATGGGACAGGGTATAGTGAGCAGTTCTTC.

Remarks on this clonotype: A much larger clonotype is one base distant, so this may be a read error. This sequence joins TRBV30 and TRBJ1-3; the match to TRBD1 covers 10 bases. This CDR3 contains 12 residues. The V gene's germline CDR1 is GTSNPN and CDR2 SVGIG (reference sequence). The CDR3 bases are TGTGCCCAGGGACAGGGGCGAAACACCTTATATTTT. It translates to CAQGQGRNTLYF. The entire variable domain, with the rest obtained from reference TRBV30 and TRBJ1-3, is as follows: SQTIHQWPATLVQPVGSPLSLECTVEGTSNPNLYWYRQAAGRGLQLLFYSVGIGQISSEVPQNLSASRPQDRQFILSSKKLLLSDSGFYLCAQGQGRNTLYFGEGSWLTVV.

The chain combines TRBV29-1 with TRBJ2-1; D is undetermined. V dropped 5 bases and J dropped 6 bases, with 14 bases sitting between them. CDR3 length: 13 amino acids. Germline V gene data show CDR1 as SQVTM and CDR2 as ANQGSEA. CDR3 residues: CSVRHGSGNEQFF. For the CDR3, the DNA is TGCAGCGTTCGACACGGGTCCGGCAATGAGCAGTTCTTC.

This clonotype was counted once. The junction departs from germline at one end; a sequencing error may be responsible. This chain joins TRBV12-3 or TRBV12-4 and TRBJ1-4; D not certain. The CDR3 covers 14 residues. The CDR3 is CVSSLVQRDEKLFF. DNA for the CDR3: TGTGTCAGCAGTTTGGTGCAGAGGGATGAAAAACTGTTTTTT.

This clonotype was seen only a few times. The CDR3 carries no conserved terminal phenylalanine or tryptophan, so it likely arises from a read error. The DNA is left out, because the CDR3 cannot be placed on it with certainty; the CDR3 is given as TCRdb lists it. The rearrangement links TRBV21-1 to TRBJ1-5; TRBD1 reflects the table's D call only, with no check against the DNA. TRBV21-1 is a pseudogene. The CDR3 length is 12 residues, termini included. The CDR3 loop is CASRGGFQPQHY.

As concerns this clonotype: A read error may explain this, as a much larger clone is one base away. This rearrangement joins TRBV29-1 to TRBJ1-2; D is undetermined. Germline CDR1 reads SQVTM; CDR2 reads ANQGSEA. The CDR3 sequence is 12 residues long. Trimming removed 7 bases at V and 4 bases at J, with 13 bases between. CDR3 DNA sequence: TGCAGCGGAATGGCAGCCTCCTATGGCTACACCTTC. Its protein is CSGMAASYGYTF.

Remarks on this clonotype: An end of the junction does not agree with germline; a read error may underlie this. The chain joins TRBV5-4 to TRBJ2-2; D remains unclear. The CDR3 contains 13 residues. CDR1 is SGHNT, CDR2 YYREEE, per germline (reference sequence). CDR3 in amino acids: CASSPDEPGELLF. The CDR3 DNA follows: TGTGCCAGCAGCCCTGACGAACCCGGTGAGCTGTTATTT.

Details on this clonotype: The junction departs from germline at one end; a sequencing error may be responsible. The chain recombines TRBV11-2 with TRBJ2-1; 11 bases match TRBD2. The CDR3 covers 18 residues. Germline assignment: CDR1 SGHAT and CDR2 FQNNGV. CDR3 sequence: CASISRVVTSGGLREQLF. In nucleotides, the CDR3 is TGTGCCAGCATCTCGCGCGTCGTAACTAGCGGGGGACTAAGGGAGCAGTTGTTC.

A word on this clonotype: The junction differs from germline at one of its ends, possibly a read error. This chain links TRBV6-6 with TRBJ2-3; possibly TRBD1 for D (5 bases). CDR3 size: 16 residues. Germline CDR1 MNHNY, CDR2 SVGAGI (reference sequence). CDR3 loop: CANSVRGGRSTDTQYF. As DNA, the CDR3 is TGTGCCAACAGCGTTAGGGGCGGACGTAGCACAGATACACAGTATTTT.

Turning to this clonotype: Its ends do not fully match the called genes, so a read error is possible. The chain carries TRBV20-1 and TRBJ2-1, with 9 positions matching TRBD1. The CDR3 contains 14 residues. Germline CDR1 is DFQATT and CDR2 is SNEGSKA (reference sequence). CDR3 amino acids: CSATGTGSGNEQLF. For the CDR3, the DNA is TGCAGTGCCACCGGGACAGGGTCGGGTAATGAGCAACTCTTC.

The chain recombines TRBV11-2 with TRBJ1-1; D uncertain. Trimming took off 9 bases at V and 10 bases at J, with 18 bases between the two ends. Looked up from germline, CDR1 is SGHAT and CDR2 is FQNNGV. The CDR3 extends over 12 amino acids. The CDR3 region is CASRLEQAIAFF. In DNA, the CDR3 is TGTGCCAGTAGACTCGAACAAGCGATAGCTTTCTTT.